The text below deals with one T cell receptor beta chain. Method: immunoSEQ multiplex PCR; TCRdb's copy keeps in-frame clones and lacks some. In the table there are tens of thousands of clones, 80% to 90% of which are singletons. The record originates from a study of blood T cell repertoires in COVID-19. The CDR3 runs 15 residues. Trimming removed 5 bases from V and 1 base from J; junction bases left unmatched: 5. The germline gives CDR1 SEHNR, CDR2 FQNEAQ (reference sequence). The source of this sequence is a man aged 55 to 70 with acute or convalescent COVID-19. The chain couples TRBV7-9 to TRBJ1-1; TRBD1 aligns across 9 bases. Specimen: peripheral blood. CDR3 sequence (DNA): TGTGCCAGCAGCGAACAGGGGGCTTGGAACACTGAAGCTTTCTTT. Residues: CASSEQGAWNTEAFF.